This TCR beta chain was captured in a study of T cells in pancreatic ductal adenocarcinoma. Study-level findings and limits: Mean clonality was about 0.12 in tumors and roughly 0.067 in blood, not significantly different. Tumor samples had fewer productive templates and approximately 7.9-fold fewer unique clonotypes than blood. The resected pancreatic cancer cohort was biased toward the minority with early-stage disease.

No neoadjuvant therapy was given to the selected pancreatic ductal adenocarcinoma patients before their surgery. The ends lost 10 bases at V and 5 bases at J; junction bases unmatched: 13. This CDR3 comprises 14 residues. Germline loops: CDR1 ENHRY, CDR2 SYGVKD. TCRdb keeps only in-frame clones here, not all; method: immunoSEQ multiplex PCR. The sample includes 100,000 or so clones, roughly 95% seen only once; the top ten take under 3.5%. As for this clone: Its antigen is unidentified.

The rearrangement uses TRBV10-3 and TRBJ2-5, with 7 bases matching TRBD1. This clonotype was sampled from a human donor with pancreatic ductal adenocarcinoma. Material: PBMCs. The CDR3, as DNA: TGTGCCAGTTGGGACAGTCGAAAGGGGGAGACCCAGTACTTC. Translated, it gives CASWDSRKGETQYF.